The source of this T cell receptor (beta chain) is a study of early T cells in non-severe SARS-CoV-2 infection. Unique molecular identifiers were attached to individual cDNA molecules. TCRdb reprocessed the 5' RACE reads via MiXCR and lists one record per CDR3 protein. The data contain 25,000 to 35,000 distinct CDR3 sequences, 4.6% of them singletons. CDR3 length: 17 residues. The J segment lost 7 bases and the V segment lost 5 bases, leaving 14 bases of the junction unmatched. Germline CDR1 reads SGHVS; CDR2 reads FNYEAQ. This clonotype is termed medium-sized (0.01 to 0.1%). The sample in question was whole blood, obtained at baseline. V usage is TRBV7-6 and J usage is TRBJ2-1; the match to TRBD1 covers 10 bases. The clonotype originates from an adult who was a healthcare worker with PCR-confirmed SARS-CoV-2 infection or an uninfected control (not recorded which). The CDR3 sequence is CASSTNSGTGVGNEQFF. The CDR3 bases are TGTGCCAGCAGCACAAACTCCGGGACAGGGGTGGGTAATGAGCAGTTCTTC. Drawing the rest from reference TRBV7-6 and TRBJ2-1, the complete variable domain is GAGVSQSPRYKVTKRGQDVALRCDPISGHVSLYWYRQALGQGPEFLTYFNYEAQQDKSGLPNDRFSAERPEGSISTLTIQRTEQRDSAMYRCASSTNSGTGVGNEQFFGPGTRLTVL.